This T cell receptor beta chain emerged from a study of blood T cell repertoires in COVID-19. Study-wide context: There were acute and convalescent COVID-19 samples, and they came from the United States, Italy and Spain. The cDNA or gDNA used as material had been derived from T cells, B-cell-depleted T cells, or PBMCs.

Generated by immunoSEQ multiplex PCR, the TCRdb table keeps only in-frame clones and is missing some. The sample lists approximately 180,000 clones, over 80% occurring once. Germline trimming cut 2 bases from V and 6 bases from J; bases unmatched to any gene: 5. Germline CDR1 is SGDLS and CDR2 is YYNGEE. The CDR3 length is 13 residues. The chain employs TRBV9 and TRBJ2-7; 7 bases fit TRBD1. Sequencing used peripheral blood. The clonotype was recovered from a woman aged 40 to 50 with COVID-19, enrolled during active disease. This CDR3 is CASSVDRASEQYF. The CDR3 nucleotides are TGTGCCAGCAGCGTCGACAGGGCCTCCGAGCAGTACTTC.